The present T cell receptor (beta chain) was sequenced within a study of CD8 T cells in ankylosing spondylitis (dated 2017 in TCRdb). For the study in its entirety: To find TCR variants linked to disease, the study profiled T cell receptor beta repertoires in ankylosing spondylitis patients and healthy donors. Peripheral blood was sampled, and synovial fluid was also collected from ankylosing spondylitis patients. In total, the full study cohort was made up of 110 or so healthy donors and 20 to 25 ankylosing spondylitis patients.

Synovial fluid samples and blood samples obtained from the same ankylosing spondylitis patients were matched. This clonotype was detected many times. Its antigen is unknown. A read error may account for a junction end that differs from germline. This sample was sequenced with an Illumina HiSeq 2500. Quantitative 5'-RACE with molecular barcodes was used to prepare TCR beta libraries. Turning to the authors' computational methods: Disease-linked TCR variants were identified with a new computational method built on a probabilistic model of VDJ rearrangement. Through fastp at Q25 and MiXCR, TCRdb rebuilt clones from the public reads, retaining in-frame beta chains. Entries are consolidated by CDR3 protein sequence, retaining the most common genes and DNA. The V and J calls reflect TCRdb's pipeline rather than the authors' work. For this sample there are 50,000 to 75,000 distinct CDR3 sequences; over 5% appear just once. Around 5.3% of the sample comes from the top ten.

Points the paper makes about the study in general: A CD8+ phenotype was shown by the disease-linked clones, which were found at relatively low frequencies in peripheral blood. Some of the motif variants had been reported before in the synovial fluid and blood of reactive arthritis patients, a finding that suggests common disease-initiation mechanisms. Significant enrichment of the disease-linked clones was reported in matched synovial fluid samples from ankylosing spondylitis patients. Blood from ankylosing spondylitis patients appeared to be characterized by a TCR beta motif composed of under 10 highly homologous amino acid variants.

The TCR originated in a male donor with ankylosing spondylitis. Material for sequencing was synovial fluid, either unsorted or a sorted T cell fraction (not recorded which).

The CDR3 region reads CATSRAGDRRDTQYF. The nucleotides read TGTGCCACCAGTAGAGCGGGGGACCGGCGGGATACGCAGTATTTT. The sequence is built from TRBV15 and TRBJ2-3, and 8 junction bases match TRBD2. The CDR3 goes from the cysteine to the phenylalanine over 15 residues. Just the 45-base CDR3 DNA is kept, in frame starting at base 1. Sequences LNHNV (CDR1) and YYDKDF (CDR2) are obtained from the germline V gene (reference sequence).